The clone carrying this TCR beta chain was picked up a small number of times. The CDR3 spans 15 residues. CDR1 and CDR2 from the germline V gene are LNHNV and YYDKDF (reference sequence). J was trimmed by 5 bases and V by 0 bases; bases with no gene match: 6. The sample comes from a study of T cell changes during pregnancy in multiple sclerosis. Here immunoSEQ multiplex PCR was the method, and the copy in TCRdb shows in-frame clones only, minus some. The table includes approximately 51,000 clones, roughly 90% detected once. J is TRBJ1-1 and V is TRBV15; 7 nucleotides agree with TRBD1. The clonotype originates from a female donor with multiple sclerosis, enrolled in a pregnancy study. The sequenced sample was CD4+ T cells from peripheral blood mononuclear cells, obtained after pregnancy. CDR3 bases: TGTGCCACCAGCAGAGATCTGACAGGGAGGACTGAAGCTTTCTTT. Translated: CATSRDLTGRTEAFF.